This T cell receptor beta chain was obtained from a study of T-cell reconstitution after alpha-beta-depleted transplantation in children. CDR3 length: 17 amino acids. V was trimmed by 3 bases and J by 6 bases, leaving 20 bases between them. In germline, CDR1 is LNHNV, CDR2 YYDKDF (reference sequence). The TCRbeta library incorporated unique molecular identifiers. Each CDR3 protein is one row after TCRdb ran MiXCR on the PCR reads. The sample lists a few hundred thousand distinct CDR3 sequences, approximately 10% occurring once. The specimen comprised PBMCs from the stem cell graft donor, sampled from the stem cell graft. This receptor was taken from a human donor who donated a stem cell graft to a child with acute lymphoblastic leukemia. The chain recombines TRBV15 with TRBJ1-4; no reliable D call. The CDR3 nucleotides are TGTGCCACCAGCAGGACTCTACGGGAGGGCGGAGATGAAAAACTGTTTTTT. This translates into CATSRTLREGGDEKLFF.